Listed here are 2 T cell receptor beta chains from one sample, sequenced in a study of Graves' ophthalmopathy and Graves' hyperthyroidism. Amplified material comprised TCR beta CDR3 regions derived from RNA transcripts. The library came from an HTBI-primed first-round RT-PCR and a second-round multiplex PCR. MiXCR, applied by TCRdb to the multiplex PCR reads, yields one record per CDR3 protein. In the table there are hundreds of thousands of distinct CDR3 sequences, 35% to 45% of which are singletons. Material: peripheral blood. The source of these receptors is an adult man with Graves' ophthalmopathy.

This clonotype was detected many times. The V call is TRBV7-8, the J call TRBJ2-5; 7 bases line up with TRBD2. V lost 10 bases, J lost 2 bases, and 13 bases stayed unmatched. This CDR3 is built from 15 residues. CDR1 and CDR2 from the germline V gene are SGHVS and FQNEAQ. This CDR3 reads CATRPRGSQQETQYF. The CDR3 DNA sequence: TGTGCCACAAGGCCCCGCGGGAGCCAACAAGAGACCCAGTACTTC.

This clonotype was counted ten times or more. This chain uses TRBV11-3 with TRBJ1-1; D is unresolved. V was pared by 5 bases and J by 6 bases, with 7 bases between. Germline-derived CDR1 and CDR2 are SGHNT and YENEEA. CDR3 size: 11 residues. CDR3 coding DNA: TGTGCCAGCAGCACGGAACCTGAAGCTTTCTTT. Amino acids: CASSTEPEAFF.